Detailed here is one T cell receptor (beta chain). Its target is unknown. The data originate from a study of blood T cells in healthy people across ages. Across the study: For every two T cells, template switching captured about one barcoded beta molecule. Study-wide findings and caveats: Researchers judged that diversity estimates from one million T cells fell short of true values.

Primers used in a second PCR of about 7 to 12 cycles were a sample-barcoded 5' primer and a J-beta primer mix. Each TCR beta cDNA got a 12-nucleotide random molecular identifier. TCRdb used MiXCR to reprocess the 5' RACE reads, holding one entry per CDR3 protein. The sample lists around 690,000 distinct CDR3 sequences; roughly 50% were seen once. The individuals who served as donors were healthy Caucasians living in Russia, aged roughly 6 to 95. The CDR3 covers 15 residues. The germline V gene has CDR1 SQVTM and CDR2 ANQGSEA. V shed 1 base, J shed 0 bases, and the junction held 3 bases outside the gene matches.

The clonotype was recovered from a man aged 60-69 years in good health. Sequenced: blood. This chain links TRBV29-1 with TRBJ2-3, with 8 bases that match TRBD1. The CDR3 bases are TGCAGCGTTGAAGGATGGACAGGGAGCACAGATACGCAGTATTTT. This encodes CSVEGWTGSTDTQYF.